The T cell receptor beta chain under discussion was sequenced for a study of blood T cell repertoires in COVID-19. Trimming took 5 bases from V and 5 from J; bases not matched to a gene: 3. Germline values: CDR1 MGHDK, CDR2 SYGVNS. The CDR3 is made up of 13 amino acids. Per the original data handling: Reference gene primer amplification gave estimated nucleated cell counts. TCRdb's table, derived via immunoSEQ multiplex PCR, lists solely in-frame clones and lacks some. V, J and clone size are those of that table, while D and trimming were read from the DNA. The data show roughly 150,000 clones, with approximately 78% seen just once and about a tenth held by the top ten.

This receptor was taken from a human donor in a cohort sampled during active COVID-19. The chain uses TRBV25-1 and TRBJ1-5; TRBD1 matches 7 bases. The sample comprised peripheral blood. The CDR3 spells CASSLQGDQPQHF. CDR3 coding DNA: TGTGCCAGCAGTCTGCAGGGGGATCAGCCCCAGCATTTT.